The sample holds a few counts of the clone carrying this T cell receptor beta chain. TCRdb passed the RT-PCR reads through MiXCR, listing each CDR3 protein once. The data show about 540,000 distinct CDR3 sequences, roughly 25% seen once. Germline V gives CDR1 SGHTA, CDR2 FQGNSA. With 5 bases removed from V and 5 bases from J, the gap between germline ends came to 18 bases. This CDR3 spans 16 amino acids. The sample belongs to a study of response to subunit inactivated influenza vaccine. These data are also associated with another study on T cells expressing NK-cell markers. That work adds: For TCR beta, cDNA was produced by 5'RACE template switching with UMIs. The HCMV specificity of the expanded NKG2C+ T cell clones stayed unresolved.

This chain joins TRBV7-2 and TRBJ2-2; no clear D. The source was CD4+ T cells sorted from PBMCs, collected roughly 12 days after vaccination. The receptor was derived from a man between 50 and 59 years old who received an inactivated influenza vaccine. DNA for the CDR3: TGTGCCAGCAGCGCGCGATTGGGCCTAGGGACCGGGGAGCTGTTTTTT. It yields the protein CASSARLGLGTGELFF.